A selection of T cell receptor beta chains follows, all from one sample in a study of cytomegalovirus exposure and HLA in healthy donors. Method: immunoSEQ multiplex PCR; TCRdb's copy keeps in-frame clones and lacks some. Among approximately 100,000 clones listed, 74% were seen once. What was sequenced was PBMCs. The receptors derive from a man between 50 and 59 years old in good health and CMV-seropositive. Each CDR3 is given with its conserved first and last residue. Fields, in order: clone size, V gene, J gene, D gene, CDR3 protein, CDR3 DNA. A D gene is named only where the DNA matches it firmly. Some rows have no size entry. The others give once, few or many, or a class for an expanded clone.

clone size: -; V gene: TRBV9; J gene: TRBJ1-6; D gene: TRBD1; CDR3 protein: CASSSQDRVNSPLHF; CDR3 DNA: TGTGCCAGCAGCTCCCAGGACAGGGTAAATTCACCCCTCCACTTT
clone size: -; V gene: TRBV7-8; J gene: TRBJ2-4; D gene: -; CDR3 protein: CASSLPPADIQYF; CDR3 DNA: TGTGCCAGCAGCTTACCCCCTGCGGACATTCAGTACTTC
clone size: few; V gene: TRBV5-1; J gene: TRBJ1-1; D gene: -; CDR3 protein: CASSFNEDTEAFF; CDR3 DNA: TGCGCCAGCAGCTTCAACGAGGACACTGAAGCTTTCTTT
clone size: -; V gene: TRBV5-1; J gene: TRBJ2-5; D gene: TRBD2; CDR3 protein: CASSLSSATSGSQTQYF; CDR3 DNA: TGCGCCAGCAGCCTATCATCCGCGACTAGCGGGAGCCAGACCCAGTACTTC
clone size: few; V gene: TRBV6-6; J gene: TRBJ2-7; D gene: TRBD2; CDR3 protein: CASSYSRGGDEQYF; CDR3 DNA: TGTGCCAGCAGTTACTCGAGGGGAGGGGACGAGCAGTACTTC
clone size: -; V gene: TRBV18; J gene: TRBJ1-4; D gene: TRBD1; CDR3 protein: CASTYRGRDEKLFF; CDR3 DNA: TGTGCCAGCACATACAGGGGGCGCGATGAAAAACTGTTTTTT
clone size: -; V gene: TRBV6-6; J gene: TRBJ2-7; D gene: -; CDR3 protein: CASSRGLLSSYEQYF; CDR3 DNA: TGTGCCAGCAGCCGAGGACTTCTCAGCTCCTACGAGCAGTACTTC
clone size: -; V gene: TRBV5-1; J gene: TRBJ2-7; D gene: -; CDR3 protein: CASSLPKDRPAYEQYF; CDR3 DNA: TGCGCCAGCAGCTTGCCGAAGGACAGACCAGCCTACGAGCAGTACTTC
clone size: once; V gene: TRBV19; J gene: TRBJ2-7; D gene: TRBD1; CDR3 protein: CASSMGTGGEQYF; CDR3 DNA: TGTGCCAGTAGTATGGGGACAGGGGGCGAGCAGTACTTC
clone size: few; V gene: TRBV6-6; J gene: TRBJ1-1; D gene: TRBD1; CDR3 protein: CASKTGRGQGDTEAFF; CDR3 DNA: TGTGCCAGCAAAACCGGACGGGGACAGGGGGACACTGAAGCTTTCTTT
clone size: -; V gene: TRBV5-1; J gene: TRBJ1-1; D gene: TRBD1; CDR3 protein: CASSRDRADTEAFF; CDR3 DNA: TGCGCCAGCAGCCGAGACAGGGCGGACACTGAAGCTTTCTTT
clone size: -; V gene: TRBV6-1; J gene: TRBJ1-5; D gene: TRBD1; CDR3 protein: CASGDRVVQPQHF; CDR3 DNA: TGTGCCAGCGGGGACAGGGTGGTTCAGCCCCAGCATTTT
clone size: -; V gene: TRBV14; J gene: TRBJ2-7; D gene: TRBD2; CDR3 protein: CASSQGLAGAYEQYF; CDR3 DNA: TGTGCCAGCAGCCAGGGACTAGCGGGGGCCTACGAGCAGTACTTC
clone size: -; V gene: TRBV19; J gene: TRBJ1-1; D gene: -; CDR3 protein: CASSPSRVFNTEAFF; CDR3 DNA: TGTGCCAGTAGTCCCAGCCGGGTTTTCAACACTGAAGCTTTCTTT
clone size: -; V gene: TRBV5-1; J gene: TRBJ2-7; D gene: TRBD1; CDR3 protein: CASSRVSGQDHEQYF; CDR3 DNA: TGCGCCAGCAGCCGAGTTTCGGGACAGGACCACGAGCAGTACTTC
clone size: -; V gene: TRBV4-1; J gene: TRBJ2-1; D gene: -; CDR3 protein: CASSLAGSSYNEQFF; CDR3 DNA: TGCGCCAGCAGCCTGGCGGGCAGCTCCTACAATGAGCAGTTCTTC
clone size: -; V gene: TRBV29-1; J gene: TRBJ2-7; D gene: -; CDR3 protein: CSVEGDRPYEQYF; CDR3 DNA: TGCAGCGTTGAGGGAGACCGCCCCTACGAGCAGTACTTC
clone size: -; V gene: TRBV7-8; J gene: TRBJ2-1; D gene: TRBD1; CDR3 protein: CASSSRDRGNEQFF; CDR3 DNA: TGTGCCAGCAGCTCTCGTGACAGGGGAAATGAGCAGTTCTTC
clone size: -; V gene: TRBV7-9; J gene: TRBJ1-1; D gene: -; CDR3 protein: CSSRPLTGLNTEAFF; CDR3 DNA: TGTTCCAGCAGGCCTTTGACAGGATTGAACACTGAAGCTTTCTTT
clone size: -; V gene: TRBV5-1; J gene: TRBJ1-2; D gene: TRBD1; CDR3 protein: CASSRVGGGDGYTF; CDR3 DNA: TGCGCCAGCAGCCGTGTAGGGGGCGGCGATGGCTACACCTTC
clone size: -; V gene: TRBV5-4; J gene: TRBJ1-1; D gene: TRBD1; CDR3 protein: CASSLNTGGAFF; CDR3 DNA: TGTGCCAGCAGCTTGAACACAGGGGGAGCTTTCTTT
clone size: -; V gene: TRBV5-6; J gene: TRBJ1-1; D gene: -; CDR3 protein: CASSLTGPSGGWQRKAFF; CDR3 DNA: TGTGCCAGCAGCTTGACCGGGCCCAGTGGGGGGTGGCAAAGGAAAGCTTTCTTT
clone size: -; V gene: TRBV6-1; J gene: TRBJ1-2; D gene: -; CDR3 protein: CASSSDFYGYTF; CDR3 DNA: TGTGCCAGCAGTTCGGACTTCTATGGCTACACCTTC
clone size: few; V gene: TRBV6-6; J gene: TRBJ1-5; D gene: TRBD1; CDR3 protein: CASSTGTGFVNQPQHF; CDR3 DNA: TGTGCCAGCAGTACCGGGACAGGGTTTGTAAATCAGCCCCAGCATTTT
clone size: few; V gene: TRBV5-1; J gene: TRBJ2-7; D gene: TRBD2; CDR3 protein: CASSLEGGGAYEQYF; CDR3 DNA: TGCGCCAGCAGCTTGGAAGGCGGGGGGGCATACGAGCAGTACTTC
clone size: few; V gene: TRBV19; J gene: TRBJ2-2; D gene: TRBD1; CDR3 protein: CATMTGGKGELFF; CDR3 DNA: TGTGCCACCATGACAGGGGGAAAAGGGGAGCTGTTTTTT
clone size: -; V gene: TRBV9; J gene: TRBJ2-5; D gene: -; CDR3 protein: CASSVGDTQYF; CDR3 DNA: TGTGCCAGCAGCGTAGGAGATACCCAGTACTTC
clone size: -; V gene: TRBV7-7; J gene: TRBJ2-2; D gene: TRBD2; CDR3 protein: CASSLVAGGPPGELFF; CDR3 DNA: TGTGCCAGCAGCTTAGTAGCGGGGGGGCCCCCCGGGGAGCTGTTTTTT
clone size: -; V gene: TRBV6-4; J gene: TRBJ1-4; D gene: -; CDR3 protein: CASPDTTNEKLFF; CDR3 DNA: TGTGCCAGCCCCGACACAACTAATGAAAAACTGTTTTTT
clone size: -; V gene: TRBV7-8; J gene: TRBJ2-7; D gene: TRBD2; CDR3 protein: CASSLGSGGLSYEQYF; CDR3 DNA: TGTGCCAGCAGCTTAGGTAGCGGGGGGCTCTCCTACGAGCAGTACTTC
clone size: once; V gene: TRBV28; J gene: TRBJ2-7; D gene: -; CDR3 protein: CASSQTGDSYEQYF; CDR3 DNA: TGTGCCAGCAGCCAGACGGGAGACTCCTACGAGCAGTACTTC
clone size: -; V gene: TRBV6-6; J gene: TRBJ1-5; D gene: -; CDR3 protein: CASSYGGGSNQPQHF; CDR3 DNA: TGTGCCAGCAGTTACGGGGGAGGCAGCAATCAGCCCCAGCATTTT
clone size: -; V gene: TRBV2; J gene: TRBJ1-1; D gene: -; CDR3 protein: CASSELAITPNTEAFF; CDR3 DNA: TGTGCCAGCAGTGAATTGGCCATCACCCCGAACACTGAAGCTTTCTTT
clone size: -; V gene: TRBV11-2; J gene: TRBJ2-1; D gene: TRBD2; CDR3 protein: CASSFRRGGSDEQFF; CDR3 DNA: TGTGCCAGCAGCTTTAGGAGGGGCGGGAGTGATGAGCAGTTCTTC
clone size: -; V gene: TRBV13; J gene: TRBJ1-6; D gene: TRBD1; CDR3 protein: CASSPDRGKSPLHF; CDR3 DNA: TGTGCCAGCAGCCCGGACAGGGGGAAATCACCCCTCCACTTT
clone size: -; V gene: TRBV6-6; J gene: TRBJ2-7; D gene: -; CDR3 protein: CASSYRTRDEQYF; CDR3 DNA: TGTGCCAGCAGTTACCGTACCAGGGACGAGCAGTACTTC
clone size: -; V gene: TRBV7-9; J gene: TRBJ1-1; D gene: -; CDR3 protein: CSSTSEGANTEAFF; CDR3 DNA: TGTTCCAGCACCTCCGAGGGAGCGAACACTGAAGCTTTCTTT
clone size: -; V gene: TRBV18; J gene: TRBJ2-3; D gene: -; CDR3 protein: CASSPPSLTRTDTQYF; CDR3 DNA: TGTGCCAGCTCACCACCCTCCCTGACTCGCACAGATACGCAGTATTTT
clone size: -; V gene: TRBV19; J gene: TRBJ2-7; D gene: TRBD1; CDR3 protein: CASSIGRDRTFLEQYF; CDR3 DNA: TGTGCCAGTAGTATCGGAAGGGACAGGACATTTCTCGAGCAGTACTTC
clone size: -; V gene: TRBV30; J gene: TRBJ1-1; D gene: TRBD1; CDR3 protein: CAWSSTGATEAFF; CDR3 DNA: TGTGCCTGGAGTTCGACAGGGGCCACTGAAGCTTTCTTT
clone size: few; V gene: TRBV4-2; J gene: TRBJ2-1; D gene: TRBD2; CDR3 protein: CASSPRLAGGNEQFF; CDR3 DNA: TGTGCCAGCAGCCCTAGACTAGCGGGAGGTAATGAGCAGTTCTTC
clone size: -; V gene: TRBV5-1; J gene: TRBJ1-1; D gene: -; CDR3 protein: CASSLVAGANTEAFF; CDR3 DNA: TGCGCCAGCAGCTTGGTCGCGGGGGCGAACACTGAAGCTTTCTTT
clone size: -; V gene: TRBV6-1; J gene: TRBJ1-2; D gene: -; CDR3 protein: CASSEKGGGSTF; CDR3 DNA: TGTGCCAGCAGTGAAAAGGGAGGAGGCTCCACCTTC
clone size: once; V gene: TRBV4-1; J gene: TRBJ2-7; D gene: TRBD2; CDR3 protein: CASSYNRAGTYEQYF; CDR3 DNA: TGCGCCAGCAGCTACAATCGAGCGGGGACCTACGAGCAGTACTTC
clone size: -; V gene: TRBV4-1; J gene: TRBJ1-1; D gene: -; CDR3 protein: CASSQPQGVTEAFF; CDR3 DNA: TGCGCCAGCAGCCAACCACAAGGGGTCACTGAAGCTTTCTTT
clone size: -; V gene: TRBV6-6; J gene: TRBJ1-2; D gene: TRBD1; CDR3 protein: CASSQDRGSFSGYTF; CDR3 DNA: TGTGCCAGCAGTCAGGACAGGGGAAGTTTCTCTGGCTACACCTTC
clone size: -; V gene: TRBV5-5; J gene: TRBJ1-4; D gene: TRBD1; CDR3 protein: CASSLATGPEKLFF; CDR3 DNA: TGTGCCAGCAGCTTGGCGACAGGGCCCGAAAAACTGTTTTTT
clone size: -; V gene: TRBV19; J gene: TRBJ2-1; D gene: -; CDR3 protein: CASSLRHEQFF; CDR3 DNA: TGTGCCAGTAGTTTGAGGCATGAGCAGTTCTTC
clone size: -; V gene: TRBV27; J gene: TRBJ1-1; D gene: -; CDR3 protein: CASSLGGGNTEAFF; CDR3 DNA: TGTGCCAGCAGTTTGGGCGGAGGGAACACTGAAGCTTTCTTT
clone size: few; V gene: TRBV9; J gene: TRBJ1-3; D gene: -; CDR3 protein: CASSARGYSGNTIYF; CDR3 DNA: TGTGCCAGCAGCGCCAGAGGGTACTCTGGAAACACCATATATTTT
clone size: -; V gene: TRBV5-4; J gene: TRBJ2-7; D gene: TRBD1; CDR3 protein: CASRRTGGAPYEQYF; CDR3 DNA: TGTGCCAGCAGACGGACAGGGGGCGCCCCCTACGAGCAGTACTTC
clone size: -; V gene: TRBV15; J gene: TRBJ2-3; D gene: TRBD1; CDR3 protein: CATSRPLAAGTASTDTQYF; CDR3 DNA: TGTGCCACCAGCAGACCCCTCGCGGCCGGGACAGCCAGCACAGATACGCAGTATTTT
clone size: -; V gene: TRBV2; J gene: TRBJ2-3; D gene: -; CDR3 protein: CASSEISDTQYF; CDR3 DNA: TGTGCCAGCAGTGAAATTTCGGATACGCAGTATTTT